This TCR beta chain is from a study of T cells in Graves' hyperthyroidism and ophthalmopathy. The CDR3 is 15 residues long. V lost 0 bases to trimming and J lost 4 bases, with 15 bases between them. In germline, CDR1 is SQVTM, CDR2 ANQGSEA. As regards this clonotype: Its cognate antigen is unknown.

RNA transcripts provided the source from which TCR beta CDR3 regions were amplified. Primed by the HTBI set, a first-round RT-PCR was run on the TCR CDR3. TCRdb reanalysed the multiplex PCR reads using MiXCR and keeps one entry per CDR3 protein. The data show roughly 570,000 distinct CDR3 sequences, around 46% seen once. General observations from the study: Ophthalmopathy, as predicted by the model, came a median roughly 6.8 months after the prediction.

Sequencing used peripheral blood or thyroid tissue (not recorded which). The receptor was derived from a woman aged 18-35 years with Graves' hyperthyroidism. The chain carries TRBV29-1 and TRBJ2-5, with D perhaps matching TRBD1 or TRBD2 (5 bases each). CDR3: CSVEERDLLGETQYF. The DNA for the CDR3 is TGCAGCGTTGAAGAGAGGGACCTATTGGGAGAGACCCAGTACTTC. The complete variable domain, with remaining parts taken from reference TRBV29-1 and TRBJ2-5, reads SAVISQKPSRDICQRGTSLTIQCQVDSQVTMMFWYRQQPGQSLTLIATANQGSEATYESGFVIDKFPISRPNLTFSTLTVSNMSPEDSSIYLCSVEERDLLGETQYFGPGTRLLVL.